The 10 T cell receptor beta chains below were found in one sample sequenced in a study of T cell repertoires in cytomegalovirus infection. TCRdb independently ran MiXCR on the reads; one entry per CDR3 protein. The sample shows 70,000 to 75,000 distinct CDR3 sequences, approximately 3.6% of them seen only once. The sequenced material came from PBMCs. These receptors originate from a human donor in good health (CMV status not recorded). Some clones in this sample may be carry-over from other donors' samples.

The chain employs TRBV6-1 and TRBJ2-1; no clear D. The CDR3 runs 12 residues. V gave up 1 base and J gave up 7 bases, with 5 bases separating them. Germline CDR1 is MNHNS and CDR2 is SASEGT. CDR3 in DNA: TGTGCCAGCAGTGAAGAGGCGAATGAGCAGTTCTTC. As protein: CASSEEANEQFF.

This clonotype was recorded at least ten times. The chain couples TRBV7-6 to TRBJ2-3, with 11 positions matching TRBD2. Unmatched junction bases numbered 3, after V lost 1 base and J lost 3 bases. Germline V gene lookup returns CDR1 SGHVS and CDR2 FNYEAQ. The CDR3 runs to 16 residues. This chain's CDR3 is CASSLEASGGTDTQYF. Written as DNA, the CDR3 is TGTGCCAGCAGCTTAGAGGCTAGCGGGGGGACAGATACGCAGTATTTT.

The chain uses TRBV5-3 and TRBJ2-1, with 10 bases matching TRBD2. TRBV5-3 is given ORF status, its function remaining uncertain. V lost 8 bases to trimming and J lost 15 bases; unmatched junction nucleotides: 11. CDR3 length: 12 amino acids. CDR3 in amino acids: CASSPSGGAAFF. As DNA, the CDR3 is TGTGCCAGCAGCCCCAGCGGGGGGGCCGCGTTCTTC.

This clonotype has at least ten counts. J is TRBJ2-4 and V is TRBV7-9; D is unclear. The CDR3 runs to 15 residues. Trimming cost V 5 bases and J 0 bases, with 11 bases left between them. CDR1 SEHNR and CDR2 FQNEAQ come from the germline V gene (reference sequence). CDR3 residues: CASSPRREAKNIQYF. CDR3 coding DNA: TGTGCCAGCAGCCCGAGAAGGGAAGCCAAAAACATTCAGTACTTC.

This clonotype was picked up many times. J is TRBJ2-5 and V is TRBV7-2; D remains unclear. Germline CDR1 is SGHTA and CDR2 is FQGNSA. The CDR3 consists of 14 residues. V was cut by 0 bases and J by 5 bases, with 10 bases left in between. The CDR3 is CASSLAGSRETQYF. The DNA of the CDR3 is TGTGCCAGCAGCTTAGCGGGGTCAAGGGAGACCCAGTACTTC.

This clonotype showed up many times. The CDR3 DNA is TGTGCCAGCAGCTTCCAGGGGGGAGTACTCAATGAGCAGTTCTTC. Its protein product is CASSFQGGVLNEQFF. V usage is TRBV7-3 and J usage is TRBJ2-1; TRBD1 might be the D (7 bases). Per germline, CDR1 SGHTA and CDR2 FQGTGA. The CDR3 spans 15 residues. Trimming left V 3 bases short and J 6 bases short, with 15 bases between.

This clonotype occurred many times. This chain uses TRBV7-6 with TRBJ2-1; D uncertain. The V and J ends lost 8 bases and 4 bases respectively, with 15 bases between them. The germline V gene encodes CDR1 SGHVS and CDR2 FNYEAQ. CDR3 size: 14 residues. CDR3: CASERGGGYNEQFF. The DNA of the CDR3 is TGTGCCAGCGAGAGAGGCGGCGGATACAATGAGCAGTTCTTC. Complete variable domain (other parts from reference TRBV7-6 and TRBJ2-1): GAGVSQSPRYKVTKRGQDVALRCDPISGHVSLYWYRQALGQGPEFLTYFNYEAQQDKSGLPNDRFSAERPEGSISTLTIQRTEQRDSAMYRCASERGGGYNEQFFGPGTRLTVL.

This clonotype was observed at least ten times. The gene calls are TRBV7-2 and TRBJ1-5, with 8 bases aligning to TRBD1. The CDR3 length is 15 residues. V dropped 6 bases and J dropped 5; count of bases not matched to a gene: 9. CDR1 and CDR2 (germline): SGHTA, FQGNSA. The DNA for the CDR3 is TGTGCCAGCAGGTTAACAGGGGGTCGGGATCAGCCCCAGCATTTT. It translates to CASRLTGGRDQPQHF.

Only a few counts were recorded for this clonotype. The chain recombines TRBV7-2 with TRBJ2-3, with 8 bases matching TRBD2. V shed 2 bases and J 5 bases; nucleotides not matched to a gene: 6. Looked up from germline, CDR1 is SGHTA and CDR2 is FQGNSA. This CDR3 has 15 amino acids. The CDR3 DNA follows: TGTGCCAGCAGCTTACCGGGACTAGTCAGAGATACGCAGTATTTT. Amino acids: CASSLPGLVRDTQYF.

This clonotype was picked up many times. The junction does not match germline at one end; this may be a read error. The chain has TRBV7-7 and TRBJ1-5, with TRBD1 as a possible D gene (5 bases). The germline CDR1 and CDR2 sequences are SSHAT and FNYEAQ (reference sequence). There are 13 residues in the CDR3. The CDR3 here is CASSLDQGQPQHF. Written as DNA, the CDR3 is TGTGCTAGCAGCTTGGATCAGGGTCAGCCCCAGCATTTT. Full variable domain (outside the CDR3, taken from reference TRBV7-7 and TRBJ1-5): GAGVSQSPRYKVTKRGQDVTLRCDPISSHATLYWYQQALGQGPEFLTYFNYEAQPDKSGLPSDRFSAERPEGSISTLTIQRTEQRDSAMYRCASSLDQGQPQHFGDGTRLSIL.